This T cell receptor (beta chain) came from a study of OX40 agonist ivuxolimab in advanced cancers. Turning to the study itself: Patients' therapy was ivuxolimab, an antibody that acts as an agonist of OX40 (CD134). A male proportion of 82.7% was recorded, with mean age 60 years and range roughly 23 to 79.

Trimming left V 1 base short and J 2 bases short, with 17 bases between. The CDR3 totals 17 residues. CDR1 and CDR2 (germline): WNHNN, SYGVQD (reference sequence). Profiling relied on immunoSEQ multiplex PCR, and the TCRdb table lists in-frame clones only, not all of them. The profile shows 70,000 to 75,000 clones, approximately 82% of them singletons. About this clone itself: The antigen is not known.

Study observations and caveats: More expanded clones were seen, on average, in CD8+ T cells than in CD4+. Partial responders dosed at 0.1-3.0 mg/kg displayed clonal expansion ranking among the lowest.

Sample: CD4+ or CD8+ T cells sorted from blood, taken in a trial of the OX40 agonist ivuxolimab. The V and J genes are TRBV10-1 and TRBJ2-5; no reliable D call. The TCR was taken from an adult with an advanced solid tumor such as melanoma, head and neck, liver or kidney cancer. CDR3 bases: TGCGCCAGCAGTGAGTATAGGCCACACGGTACACAAGAGACCCAGTACTTC. Encoded protein: CASSEYRPHGTQETQYF.